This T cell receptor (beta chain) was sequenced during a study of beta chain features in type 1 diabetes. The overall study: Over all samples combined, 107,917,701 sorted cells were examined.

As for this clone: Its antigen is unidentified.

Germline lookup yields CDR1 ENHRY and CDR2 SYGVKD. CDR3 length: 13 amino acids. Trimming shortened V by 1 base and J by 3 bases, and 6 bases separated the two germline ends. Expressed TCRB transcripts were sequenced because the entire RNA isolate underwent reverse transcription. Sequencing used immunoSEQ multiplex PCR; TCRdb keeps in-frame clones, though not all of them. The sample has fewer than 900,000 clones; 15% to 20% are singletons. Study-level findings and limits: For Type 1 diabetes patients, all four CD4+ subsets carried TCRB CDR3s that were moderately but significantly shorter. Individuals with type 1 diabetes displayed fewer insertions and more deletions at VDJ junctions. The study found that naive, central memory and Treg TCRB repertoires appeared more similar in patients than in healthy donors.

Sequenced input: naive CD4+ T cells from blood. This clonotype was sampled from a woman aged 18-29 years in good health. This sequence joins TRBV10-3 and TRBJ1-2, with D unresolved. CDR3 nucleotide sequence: TGTGCCATCAGTGAGTTGGGCGACTATGGCTACACCTTC. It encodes CAISELGDYGYTF.